These 9 T cell receptor beta chains share one sample of origin, sequenced in a study of blood T cell repertoires in COVID-19. The method was immunoSEQ multiplex PCR; TCRdb's version includes in-frame clones alone and lacks a portion of them. The profile shows tens of thousands of clones, about nine tenths of them singletons. Sequenced: peripheral blood. Receptor source: an elderly woman with active COVID-19.

CDR3 sequence reads: CASSRDRGQYYEQYF. The CDR3 DNA reads as TGCGCCAGCAGTCGGGACAGGGGGCAATACTACGAGCAGTACTTC. V is TRBV23-1 and J is TRBJ2-7; 12 positions agree with TRBD1. TRBV23-1 is sorted into the ORF group, with uncertain function. The CDR3 length is 15 residues. With 4 bases clipped from V and 3 bases from J, the junction kept 4 bases outside the gene matches.

The J gene is TRBJ1-4, the V gene TRBV24-1; D perhaps matches TRBD1 (6 bases). V was trimmed by 6 bases and J by 6 bases, leaving 10 bases between them. CDR3 length: 13 amino acids. From germline, CDR1 is KGHDR and CDR2 SFDVKD. CDR3 protein: CATSTGSDEKLFF. The DNA for the CDR3 is TGTGCCACCAGTACAGGGTCGGATGAAAAACTGTTTTTT.

This rearrangement joins TRBV19 to TRBJ2-1; 8 bases line up with TRBD2. The CDR3 spans 18 residues. CDR1 is LNHDA and CDR2 is SQIVND in the germline V gene (reference sequence). The junction had 20 bases not matched to a gene; V was cut back by 5 bases and J by 8 bases. CDR3 sequence reads: CASSPHLGEGGGLDEQFF. CDR3 in DNA: TGTGCCAGTAGTCCTCACTTAGGGGAAGGCGGGGGGCTCGATGAGCAGTTCTTC.

The J gene is TRBJ2-1, the V gene TRBV28; D is unclear. Trimming took off 6 bases at V and 8 bases at J, with 11 bases between the two ends. In germline, CDR1 is MDHEN, CDR2 SYDVKM. This CDR3 region has 12 residues. CDR3 nucleotides: TGTGCCAGCAGCGCGCTCGAGGATGAGCAGTTCTTC. Its protein is CASSALEDEQFF.

This chain uses TRBV12-3 or TRBV12-4 with TRBJ2-1; TRBD2 is a possible D gene (6 bases). The CDR3 covers 12 residues. V was shortened by 6 bases and J by 7 bases, with 10 bases between the two germline ends. In DNA, the CDR3 is TGTGCCAGCAGCACGACTAGGAATGAGCAGTTCTTC. Encoded protein: CASSTTRNEQFF.

This clone showed up just a few times. The chain combines TRBV10-3 with TRBJ2-7; 10 bases are a match to TRBD2. V was clipped by 2 bases and J by 2 bases; unmatched bases: 0. Germline loops: CDR1 ENHRY, CDR2 SYGVKD. This CDR3 has 14 amino acids. DNA of the CDR3: TGTGCCATCAGTGAGACTAGCGGGACCTACGAGCAGTACTTC. It encodes CAISETSGTYEQYF.

V is TRBV27 and J is TRBJ2-2; possible D gene TRBD1, 6 bases. This CDR3 has 14 residues. Looked up from germline, CDR1 is MNHEY and CDR2 is SMNVEV (reference sequence). The ends were cut back, 7 bases at V and 7 bases at J, with 16 bases in the middle. CDR3 loop: CASKGNRDIGELFF. DNA of the CDR3: TGTGCCAGCAAAGGCAACCGGGACATCGGGGAGCTGTTTTTT.

The chain couples TRBV28 to TRBJ2-7, with 7 bases aligning to TRBD2. Germline assignment: CDR1 MDHEN and CDR2 SYDVKM. V lost 6 bases, J lost 2 bases, and 4 bases stayed unmatched. This CDR3 has 13 amino acids. The CDR3: CASSLAGAYEQYF. CDR3 DNA: TGTGCCAGCAGCTTAGCGGGTGCCTACGAGCAGTACTTC.

The rearrangement links TRBV7-9 to TRBJ2-5; no clear D. V lost 3 bases, J lost 5 bases, and 4 bases lay in between. The germline V gene has CDR1 SEHNR and CDR2 FQNEAQ (reference sequence). The CDR3 contains 11 residues. The CDR3 DNA reads TGTGCCAGCAGCTTCGGGGAGACCCAGTACTTC. This encodes CASSFGETQYF. Filled out from reference TRBV7-9 and TRBJ2-5, the complete variable domain reads DTGVSQNPRHKITKRGQNVTFRCDPISEHNRLYWYRQTLGQGPEFLTYFQNEAQLEKSRLLSDRFSAERPKGSFSTLEIQRTEQGDSAMYLCASSFGETQYFGPGTRLLVL.